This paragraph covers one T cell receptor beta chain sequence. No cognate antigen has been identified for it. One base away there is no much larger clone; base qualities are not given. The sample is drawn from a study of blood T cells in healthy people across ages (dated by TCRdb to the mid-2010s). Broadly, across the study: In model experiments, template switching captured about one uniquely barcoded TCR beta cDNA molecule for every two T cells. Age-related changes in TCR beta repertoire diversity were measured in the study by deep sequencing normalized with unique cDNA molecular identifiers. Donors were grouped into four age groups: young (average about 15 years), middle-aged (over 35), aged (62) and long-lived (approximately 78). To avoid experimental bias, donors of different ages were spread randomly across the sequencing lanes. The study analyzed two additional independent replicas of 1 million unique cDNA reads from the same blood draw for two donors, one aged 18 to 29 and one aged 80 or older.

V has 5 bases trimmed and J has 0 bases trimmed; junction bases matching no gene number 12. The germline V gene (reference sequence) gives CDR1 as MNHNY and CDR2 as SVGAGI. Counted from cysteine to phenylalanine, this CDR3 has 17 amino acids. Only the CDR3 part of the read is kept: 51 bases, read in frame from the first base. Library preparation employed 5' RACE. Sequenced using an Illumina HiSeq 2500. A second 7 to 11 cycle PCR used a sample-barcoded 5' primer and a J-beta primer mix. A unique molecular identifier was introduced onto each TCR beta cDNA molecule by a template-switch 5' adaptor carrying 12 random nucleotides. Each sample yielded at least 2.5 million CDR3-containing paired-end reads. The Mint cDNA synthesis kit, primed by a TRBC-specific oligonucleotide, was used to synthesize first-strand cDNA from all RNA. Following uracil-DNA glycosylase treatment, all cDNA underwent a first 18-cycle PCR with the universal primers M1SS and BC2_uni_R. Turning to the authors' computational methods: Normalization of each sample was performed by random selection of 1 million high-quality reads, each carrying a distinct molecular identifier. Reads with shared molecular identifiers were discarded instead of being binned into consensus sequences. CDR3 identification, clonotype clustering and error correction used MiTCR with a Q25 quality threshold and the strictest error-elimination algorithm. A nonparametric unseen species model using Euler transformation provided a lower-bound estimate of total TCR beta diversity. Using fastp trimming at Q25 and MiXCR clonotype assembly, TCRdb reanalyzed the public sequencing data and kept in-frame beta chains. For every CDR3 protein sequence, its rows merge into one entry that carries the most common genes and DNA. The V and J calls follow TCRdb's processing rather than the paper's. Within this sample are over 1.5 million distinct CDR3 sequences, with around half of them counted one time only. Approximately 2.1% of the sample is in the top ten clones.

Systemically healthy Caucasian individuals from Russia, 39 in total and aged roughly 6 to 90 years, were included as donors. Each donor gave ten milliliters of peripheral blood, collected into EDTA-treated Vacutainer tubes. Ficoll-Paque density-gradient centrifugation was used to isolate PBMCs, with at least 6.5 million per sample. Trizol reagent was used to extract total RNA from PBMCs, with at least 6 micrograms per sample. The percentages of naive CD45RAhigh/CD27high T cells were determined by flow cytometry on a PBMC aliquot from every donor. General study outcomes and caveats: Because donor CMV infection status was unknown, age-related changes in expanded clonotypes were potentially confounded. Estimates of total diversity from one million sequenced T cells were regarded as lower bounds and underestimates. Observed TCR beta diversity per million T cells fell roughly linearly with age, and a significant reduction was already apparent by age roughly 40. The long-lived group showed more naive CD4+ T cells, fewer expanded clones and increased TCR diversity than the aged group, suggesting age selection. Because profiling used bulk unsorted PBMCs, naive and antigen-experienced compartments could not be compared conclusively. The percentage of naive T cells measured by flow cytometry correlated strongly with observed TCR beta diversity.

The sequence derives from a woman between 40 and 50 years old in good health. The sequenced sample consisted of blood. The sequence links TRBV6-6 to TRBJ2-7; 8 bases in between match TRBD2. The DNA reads TGTGCCAGCAGTACCGATCCGGCGGGGGGATACTCCTACGAGCAGTACTTC. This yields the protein CASSTDPAGGYSYEQYF.